The 6 T cell receptor beta chains listed next were all sequenced from one sample in a study of PD-L1 blockade in urothelial cancer. Produced via immunoSEQ multiplex PCR; TCRdb's table is partial and in-frame only. The table has about 38,000 clones, 70% to 85% seen once. Sequencing was performed on PBMCs, taken around atezolizumab (anti-PD-L1) treatment. The receptors here all came from a man between 60 and 75 years old with urothelial cancer.

V is TRBV5-1 and J is TRBJ2-7; perhaps TRBD1 as D (6 bases). V lost 0 bases, J lost 2 bases, and 9 bases lay in between. Germline lookup yields CDR1 SGHRS and CDR2 YFSETQ. The CDR3 has 14 amino acids. CDR3 protein: CASSLDGQPYEQYF. The DNA for the CDR3 is TGCGCCAGCAGCTTGGACGGACAGCCCTACGAGCAGTACTTC.

The rearrangement uses TRBV2 and TRBJ2-5, with unresolved D. Germline-derived CDR1 and CDR2 are SNHLY and FYNNEI. V gave up 2 bases and J gave up 5 bases, with 6 bases separating them. This CDR3 contains 12 residues. For the CDR3, the DNA is TGTGCCAGCAGTGAAATCGTGGAGACCCAGTACTTC. This sequence encodes CASSEIVETQYF.

The V and J genes are TRBV5-4 and TRBJ2-5, with 16 bases fitting TRBD2. Germline trimming cut 1 base from V and 3 bases from J; bases unmatched to any gene: 6. CDR3 length equals 18 residues. The germline CDR1 and CDR2 sequences are SGHNT and YYREEE (reference sequence). CDR3: CASSLLGLAGGRKETQYF. For the CDR3, the DNA is TGTGCCAGCAGCTTGCTGGGACTAGCGGGGGGGCGTAAAGAGACCCAGTACTTC.

The gene calls are TRBV5-4 and TRBJ2-7, with D maybe TRBD1 (6 bases). V gave up 0 bases and J gave up 7 bases, with 8 bases separating them. Per the germline V gene, CDR1 is SGHNT and CDR2 is YYREEE (reference sequence). The CDR3 is 12 amino acids. The CDR3: CASSLVGGEQYF. The CDR3 coding sequence is TGTGCCAGCAGCTTGGTAGGGGGTGAGCAGTACTTC.

This clone was recorded once. The CDR3 nucleotides are TGTGCCAGCAGTGAATTCAGGGGCAATGAGCAGTTCTTC. This translates into CASSEFRGNEQFF. V usage is TRBV6-1 and J usage is TRBJ2-1; the D gene is possibly TRBD1 (6 bases). Germline loops: CDR1 MNHNS, CDR2 SASEGT. The CDR3 sequence is 13 residues long. V lost 2 bases, J lost 6 bases, and 8 bases lay in between.

The chain joins TRBV9 to TRBJ2-7, with 7 bases matching TRBD2. The CDR3 length is 14 residues. Germline assignment: CDR1 SGDLS and CDR2 YYNGEE. J gave up 2 bases and V 4 bases, and 6 bases lay outside the gene matches. CDR3 sequence reads: CASSRGGGTYEQYF. The DNA for the CDR3 is TGTGCCAGCAGCCGTGGGGGGGGGACCTACGAGCAGTACTTC.